This TCR beta chain derives from a study of OX40 agonist ivuxolimab in advanced cancers. Whole-study context: Each dose-escalation patient presented with hepatocellular carcinoma, melanoma, renal cell or head and neck cancer. The dose-escalation cohort was just under 85% male, with a mean age of about 56 years, ranging roughly 20 to 90. Notes on the study in general: Low clonal expansion, among the lowest seen, marked partial responders at 0.1-3.0 mg/kg.

TCRdb's copy holds only in-frame clones and misses some; the assay was immunoSEQ multiplex PCR. The table includes about 80,000 clones, over 90% detected once. A remark on this clone: The antigen remains undetermined.

The TCR comes from an adult with an advanced solid tumor such as melanoma, head and neck, liver or kidney cancer. The sequences come from CD4+ or CD8+ T cells sorted from blood, collected in a trial of the OX40 agonist ivuxolimab.

The CDR3 DNA reads TGTGCCAGCAGCAAAACGGGACCGGCGGCGAGAGAGACCCAGTACTTC. Protein sequence: CASSKTGPAARETQYF. This sequence joins TRBV21-1 and TRBJ2-5. TRBV21-1 is assigned pseudogene status. The CDR3 length is 16 residues.